This TCR beta chain comes out of a study of blood T cell repertoires in COVID-19. Study-level information: Material from acute and convalescent COVID-19 was sourced from the United States, Italy and Spain. Sample material is recorded as cDNA or gDNA derived from T cells, B-cell-depleted T cells, or PBMCs.

Under the authors' procedure: The authors estimated nucleated cell counts from reference gene primer amplification. TCRdb keeps only in-frame clones here, not all; method: immunoSEQ multiplex PCR. The DNA was the basis for D and trimming; V, J and clone size are from that table. The sample consists of some 280,000 clones, about nine tenths of them appearing once. Germline-derived CDR1 and CDR2 are MDHEN and SYDVKM. With 1 base clipped from V and 8 bases from J, the junction kept 10 bases outside the gene matches. This CDR3 is built from 16 residues. This clonotype was obtained from a woman in her twenties or thirties with active or convalescent COVID-19. The rearrangement uses TRBV28 and TRBJ2-1; the match to TRBD2 covers 8 bases. The sequencing input was peripheral blood. CDR3 in amino acids: CASSLLGRGAVDEQFF. The CDR3 DNA follows: TGTGCCAGCAGTTTATTAGGGCGGGGGGCCGTTGATGAGCAGTTCTTC.